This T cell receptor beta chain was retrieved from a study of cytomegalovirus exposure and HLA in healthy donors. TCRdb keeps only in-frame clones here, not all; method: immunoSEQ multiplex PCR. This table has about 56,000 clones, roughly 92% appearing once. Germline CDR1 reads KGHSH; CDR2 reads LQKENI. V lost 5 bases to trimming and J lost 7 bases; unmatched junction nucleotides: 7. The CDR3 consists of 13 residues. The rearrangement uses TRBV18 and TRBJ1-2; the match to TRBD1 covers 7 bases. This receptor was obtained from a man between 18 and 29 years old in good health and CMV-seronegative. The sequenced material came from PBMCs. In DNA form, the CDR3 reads TGTGCCAGCTCAACAGGGGAAATCGCTGGCTACACCTTC. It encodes CASSTGEIAGYTF.